What follows are 22 T cell receptor beta chains derived from one specimen sequenced in a study of yellow fever vaccine responses in identical twins. MiXCR, applied by TCRdb to the RT-PCR reads, yields one record per CDR3 protein. The sample contains 11,000 to 15,000 distinct CDR3 sequences, 70% to 85% of which appear only once. The sample was T cells from blood (PBMCs), unsorted or a sorted subset (not recorded which), taken before or after yellow fever vaccination (not recorded which). The receptor source for this set is a woman in her late teens or twenties who received the yellow fever vaccine.

V usage is TRBV7-9 and J usage is TRBJ2-7; the match to TRBD2 covers 7 bases. Unmatched junction bases numbered 8, after V lost 6 bases and J lost 3 bases. The CDR3 loop spans 14 amino acids. Germline assignment: CDR1 SEHNR and CDR2 FQNEAQ (reference sequence). The CDR3 here is CASRPGTTDYEQYF. The CDR3 coding sequence is TGTGCCAGCAGACCCGGGACTACGGACTACGAGCAGTACTTC.

This clonotype counts as medium-sized. The V call is TRBV29-1, the J call TRBJ2-7; TRBD1 might be the D (5 bases). CDR1 and CDR2 from the germline V gene are SQVTM and ANQGSEA. V was trimmed by 4 bases and J by 3 bases, leaving 16 bases between them. This CDR3 has 14 residues. CDR3 in amino acids: CSVGVAGIGYEQYF. DNA for the CDR3: TGCAGCGTTGGGGTTGCAGGGATAGGCTACGAGCAGTACTTC.

The chain is built from TRBV28 and TRBJ2-7, with 9 bases aligning to TRBD1. This CDR3 has 12 residues. The germline gives CDR1 MDHEN, CDR2 SYDVKM. V was pared by 8 bases and J by 2 bases, with 1 base of the junction left unmatched. The CDR3 sequence is CASRTGAYEQYF. CDR3 nucleotide sequence: TGTGCCAGCCGGACAGGGGCCTACGAGCAGTACTTC. The full variable domain, in which reference TRBV28 and TRBJ2-7 provide the parts outside the CDR3, is DVKVTQSSRYLVKRTGEKVFLECVQDMDHENMFWYRQDPGLGLRLIYFSYDVKMKEKGDIPEGYSVSREKKERFSLILESASTNQTSMYLCASRTGAYEQYFGPGTRLTVT.

The CDR3 DNA sequence: TGTGCCAGCAGTAGACAGGCCGCTACCTACGAGCAGTACTTC. Translation: CASSRQAATYEQYF. The chain recombines TRBV12-3 or TRBV12-4 with TRBJ2-7; possibly TRBD1 for D (6 bases). The CDR3 is 14 residues long. Trimming cost V 5 bases and J 2 bases, with 13 bases left between them.

The rearrangement uses TRBV13 and TRBJ2-1; D possibly corresponds to TRBD2 (5 bases). The CDR3 has 12 amino acids. Trimming removed 7 bases at V and 7 bases at J, with 11 bases between. CDR1 is PRHDT, CDR2 FYEKMQ, per germline (reference sequence). CDR3 DNA: TGTGCCAGCACCCAAGAGGGAAATGAGCAGTTCTTC. As protein: CASTQEGNEQFF. Looking up the rest from reference TRBV13 and TRBJ2-1 gives the full variable domain: AAGVIQSPRHLIKEKRETATLKCYPIPRHDTVYWYQQGPGQDPQFLISFYEKMQSDKGSIPDRFSAQQFSDYHSELNMSSLELGDSALYFCASTQEGNEQFFGPGTRLTVL.

This sequence joins TRBV10-1 and TRBJ2-1; D is ambiguous. The germline V gene has CDR1 WNHNN and CDR2 SYGVQD (reference sequence). This CDR3 comprises 15 residues. V was clipped by 7 bases and J by 7 bases, with 20 bases between them. CDR3 amino acids: CASTIRRPTENEQFF. The CDR3 DNA is TGCGCCAGCACAATCCGCAGACCCACCGAAAATGAGCAGTTCTTC.

This clonotype was seen a single time. The chain has TRBV23-1 and TRBJ2-5; D is possibly TRBD1 (6 bases). TRBV23-1 is designated an ORF whose function remains uncertain. CDR3 size: 16 residues. V was cut by 4 bases and J by 5 bases, with 20 bases left in between. The CDR3 protein is CASSRKQGIHGETQYF. The CDR3 nucleotides are TGCGCCAGCAGTCGCAAACAGGGAATCCATGGGGAGACCCAGTACTTC.

This clonotype appeared a few times. The chain couples TRBV4-1 to TRBJ2-5; TRBD1 matches at 8 bases. Germline V gives CDR1 MGHRA, CDR2 YSYEKL. With V trimmed by 8 bases and J by 5 bases, 7 bases remained unmatched. This CDR3 is 13 amino acids long. CDR3 protein: CASSPGQGETQYF. The CDR3 DNA reads as TGCGCCAGCTCTCCCGGACAGGGCGAGACCCAGTACTTC.

In its sample, this clonotype was seen once. J is TRBJ1-6 and V is TRBV5-1; a possible D gene is TRBD1 (5 bases). This CDR3 is built from 14 residues. Looked up from germline, CDR1 is SGHRS and CDR2 is YFSETQ. Trimming left V 0 bases short and J 8 bases short, with 9 bases between. This chain's CDR3 is CASSLGQRDSPLHF. CDR3 nucleotide sequence: TGCGCCAGCAGCTTGGGACAGCGGGATTCACCCCTCCACTTT.

The chain uses TRBV10-1 and TRBJ2-7; TRBD2 agrees at 10 bases. CDR3 length equals 17 residues. Germline V gene sequence: CDR1 WNHNN, CDR2 SYGVQD (reference sequence). With V trimmed by 4 bases and J by 2 bases, 11 bases remained unmatched. CDR3 DNA: TGCGCCAGCAGTGGGGACAGACCCGGGACTAGCGCCTACGAGCAGTACTTC. It specifies CASSGDRPGTSAYEQYF.

This chain uses TRBV5-1 with TRBJ1-2; no clear D gene. The V and J ends lost 4 bases and 2 bases respectively, with 12 bases between them. This CDR3 is built from 14 residues. Germline CDR1 reads SGHRS; CDR2 reads YFSETQ. Here the CDR3 DNA reads TGCGCCAGCAGCACACTAGGGAGGAACTATGGCTACACCTTC. This sequence encodes CASSTLGRNYGYTF.

V gene TRBV18 combines with J gene TRBJ1-3, with D tentatively TRBD1 (5 bases). V gave up 3 bases and J gave up 2 bases, with 14 bases separating them. Germline V lookup: CDR1 KGHSH, CDR2 LQKENI. This CDR3 comprises 16 residues. CDR3 in DNA: TGTGCCAGCTCACCGCGTCAGGCGGACACTGGAAACACCATATATTTT. Residues: CASSPRQADTGNTIYF.

The V call is TRBV9, the J call TRBJ2-2, with D unresolved. V lost 2 bases, J lost 6 bases, and 5 bases lay in between. The CDR3 consists of 12 residues. CDR1 and CDR2 from the germline V gene are SGDLS and YYNGEE. The DNA for the CDR3 is TGTGCCAGCAGCGTCGGACCCGGGGAGCTGTTTTTT. Translating gives CASSVGPGELFF.

The V gene is TRBV4-1, the J gene TRBJ1-2, with D unclear. Germline V lookup: CDR1 MGHRA, CDR2 YSYEKL. This CDR3 spans 16 amino acids. Trimming removed 0 bases from V and 2 bases from J, with 13 bases in between. CDR3 DNA sequence: TGCGCCAGCAGCCAAGAAGTTTCGACGGTGAACTATGGCTACACCTTC. Its translation is CASSQEVSTVNYGYTF.

This chain joins TRBV4-1 and TRBJ1-2; no clear D. From germline, CDR1 is MGHRA and CDR2 YSYEKL. This CDR3 region has 15 residues. V was clipped by 0 bases and J by 4 bases, with 12 bases between them. The CDR3 protein is CASSQDGPPAYGYTF. In nucleotides, the CDR3 is TGCGCCAGCAGCCAAGATGGACCACCAGCCTATGGCTACACCTTC.

This chain connects TRBV29-1 to TRBJ2-1; D not resolved. V was trimmed by 3 bases and J by 6 bases, leaving 15 bases between them. This CDR3 contains 14 residues. The germline CDR1 and CDR2 sequences are SQVTM and ANQGSEA. The CDR3 DNA reads TGCAGCGTTGACTCTGGTTTGGGTAGCAATGAGCAGTTCTTC. Translating it yields CSVDSGLGSNEQFF.

The chain uses TRBV2 and TRBJ2-3; D unresolved. The CDR3 length is 15 residues. In germline, CDR1 is SNHLY, CDR2 FYNNEI. Trimming removed 2 bases at V and 0 bases at J, with 9 bases between. This CDR3 reads CASSESPSSTDTQYF. The CDR3 DNA sequence: TGTGCCAGCAGTGAATCTCCAAGTAGCACAGATACGCAGTATTTT.

The genes are TRBV20-1 and TRBJ1-6; 9 nucleotides line up with TRBD1. V trimming: 1 base; J trimming: 7 bases; junction bases outside the gene matches: 2. The CDR3 has 14 residues. Germline V gene sequence: CDR1 DFQATT, CDR2 SNEGSKA (reference sequence). The CDR3 DNA sequence: TGCAGTGCTAGAGTGGACAGGGGAAATTCACCCCTCCACTTT. This translates into CSARVDRGNSPLHF.

In this sample, this clonotype turned up once. The chain recombines TRBV4-1 with TRBJ2-1; 10 bases map to TRBD2. The V and J ends lost 2 bases and 5 bases, in that order; junction bases with no gene match: 12. The CDR3 is made up of 18 amino acids. Germline V lookup: CDR1 MGHRA, CDR2 YSYEKL. CDR3 in amino acids: CASSQPLSGLAFNNEQFF. The CDR3 DNA reads TGCGCCAGCAGCCAACCCCTCTCGGGACTAGCGTTCAACAATGAGCAGTTCTTC.

The J gene is TRBJ2-7, the V gene TRBV5-2. TRBV5-2 constitutes a pseudogene. The CDR3 runs to 12 residues. The CDR3 reads CASNFLSYEQYF. In nucleotides, the CDR3 is TGTGCCAGCAACTTCCTTTCCTACGAGCAGTACTTC.

The CDR3 loop is CASGPREGSGTGELFF. In nucleotides, the CDR3 is TGTGCTAGTGGTCCCCGGGAGGGGAGCGGCACCGGGGAGCTGTTTTTT. The rearrangement joins TRBV12-5 to TRBJ2-2; 8 nucleotides match TRBD2. There are 16 residues in the CDR3. V shed 5 bases and J 4 bases; nucleotides not matched to a gene: 9. Germline assignment: CDR1 LGHNT and CDR2 FRNRAP.

This chain uses TRBV18 with TRBJ2-1; tentatively, D is TRBD2 (6 bases). Trimming shortened V by 8 bases and J by 3 bases, and 20 bases separated the two germline ends. The V gene's germline CDR1 is KGHSH and CDR2 LQKENI. This CDR3 region has 16 residues. The CDR3 coding sequence is TGTGCCAGCGCCGGAGGAGATAGCGGAATCTACAATGAGCAGTTCTTC. Its translation is CASAGGDSGIYNEQFF.